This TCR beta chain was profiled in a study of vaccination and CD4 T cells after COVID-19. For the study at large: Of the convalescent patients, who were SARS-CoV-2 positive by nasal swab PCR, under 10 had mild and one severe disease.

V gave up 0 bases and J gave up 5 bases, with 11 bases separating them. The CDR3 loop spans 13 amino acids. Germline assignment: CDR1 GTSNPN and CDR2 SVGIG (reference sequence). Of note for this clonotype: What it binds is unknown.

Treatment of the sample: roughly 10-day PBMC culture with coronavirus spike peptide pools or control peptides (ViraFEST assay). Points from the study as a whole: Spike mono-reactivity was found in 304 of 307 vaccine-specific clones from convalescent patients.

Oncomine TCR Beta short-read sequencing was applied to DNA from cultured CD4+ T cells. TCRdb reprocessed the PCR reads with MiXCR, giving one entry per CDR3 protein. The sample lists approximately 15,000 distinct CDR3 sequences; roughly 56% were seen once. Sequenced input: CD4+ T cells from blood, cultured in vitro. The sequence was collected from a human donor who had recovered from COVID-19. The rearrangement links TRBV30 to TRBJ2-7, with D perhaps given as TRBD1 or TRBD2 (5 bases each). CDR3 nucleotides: TGTGCCTGGAGTGTACACGGGGCACACGAGCAGTACTTC. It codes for CAWSVHGAHEQYF.